The 29 T cell receptor beta chains below were found in one sample sequenced in a study of cytomegalovirus exposure and HLA in healthy donors. PCR was performed using 60 Vbeta and 13 Jbeta primers. The assay was immunoSEQ multiplex PCR, and TCRdb's table has in-frame clones only and misses some. The sample includes 130,000 or so clones, 77% of them seen just once. The sample taken for sequencing was PBMCs. The receptors come from a male donor in good health and CMV-seropositive.

The V call is TRBV7-2, the J call TRBJ2-7; 14 positions agree with TRBD2. In germline, CDR1 is SGHTA, CDR2 FQGNSA. This CDR3 is 16 amino acids long. After removal of 1 base from V and 8 bases from J, the junction contained 7 bases not matched to a gene. The CDR3 DNA follows: TGTGCCAGCAGCTTAGGAGGGACTAGCGGGGGTCTGAAGCAGTACTTC. Translating gives CASSLGGTSGGLKQYF.

The chain employs TRBV9 and TRBJ2-7; D is undetermined. The CDR3 is 14 amino acids. CDR1 is SGDLS, CDR2 YYNGEE, per germline. Trimming took off 0 bases at V and 0 bases at J, with 7 bases between the two ends. CDR3 nucleotides: TGTGCCAGCAGCGTAGGGGCAGTCTCCTACGAGCAGTACTTC. Its translation: CASSVGAVSYEQYF.

This chain joins TRBV18 and TRBJ1-5; TRBD1 matches 7 bases. Trimming took 6 bases from V and 2 from J; bases not matched to a gene: 4. From germline, CDR1 is KGHSH and CDR2 LQKENI. The CDR3 has 14 amino acids. The CDR3 nucleotides read TGTGCCAGCTCCAGACAGGGACGCAATCAGCCCCAGCATTTT. Translated, it gives CASSRQGRNQPQHF.

The V and J genes are TRBV4-1 and TRBJ2-1; the match to TRBD2 covers 12 bases. The CDR3 runs 17 residues. The junction had 7 bases not matched to a gene; V was cut back by 0 bases and J by 7 bases. Germline CDR1 reads MGHRA; CDR2 reads YSYEKL. For the CDR3, the DNA is TGCGCCAGCAGCCAAGAATTACTAGCGGGGGGCCGGAATGAGCAGTTCTTC. Translated: CASSQELLAGGRNEQFF.

This clone has just one count. The chain uses TRBV27 and TRBJ2-2; D perhaps matches TRBD2 (6 bases). The CDR3 contains 16 residues. Germline loops: CDR1 MNHEY, CDR2 SMNVEV (reference sequence). V lost 0 bases, J lost 7 bases, and 15 bases lay in between. The CDR3: CASSLSGRLVVGELFF. CDR3 bases: TGTGCCAGCAGTTTATCAGGACGACTAGTGGTCGGGGAGCTGTTTTTT.

V usage is TRBV19 and J usage is TRBJ1-5; TRBD1 matches at 7 bases. The V gene's germline CDR1 is LNHDA and CDR2 SQIVND (reference sequence). The ends lost 6 bases at V and 2 bases at J; junction bases unmatched: 4. This CDR3 region has 14 residues. For the CDR3, the DNA is TGTGCCAGTAGCACTACAGGGGGCAATCAGCCCCAGCATTTT. This encodes CASSTTGGNQPQHF. The full variable domain, with the rest looked up from reference TRBV19 and TRBJ1-5, is DGGITQSPKYLFRKEGQNVTLSCEQNLNHDAMYWYRQDPGQGLRLIYYSQIVNDFQKGDIAEGYSVSREKKESFPLTVTSAQKNPTAFYLCASSTTGGNQPQHFGDGTRLSIL.

This clone was seen only once. The chain couples TRBV2 to TRBJ1-1; 9 bases map to TRBD1. Germline V lookup: CDR1 SNHLY, CDR2 FYNNEI. The CDR3 contains 14 residues. V lost 6 bases to trimming and J lost 1 base; unmatched junction nucleotides: 3. CDR3 bases: TGTGCCAGCAGAGACAGGGGGGGGAACACTGAAGCTTTCTTT. Amino acids: CASRDRGGNTEAFF.

The chain links TRBV6-4 to TRBJ2-7; 8 bases are shared with TRBD2. CDR1 MRHNA and CDR2 SNTAGT come from the germline V gene. CDR3 length: 14 amino acids. The junction had 12 bases not matched to a gene; V was cut back by 9 bases and J by 5 bases. The CDR3 spells CASPSGGDRNEQYF. DNA for the CDR3: TGTGCCAGTCCGTCGGGAGGGGATCGAAACGAGCAGTACTTC.

The chain recombines TRBV19 with TRBJ1-5; the match to TRBD1 covers 7 bases. Per the germline V gene, CDR1 is LNHDA and CDR2 is SQIVND (reference sequence). V dropped 7 bases and J dropped 6; count of bases not matched to a gene: 15. This CDR3 contains 16 residues. The CDR3 reads CASKYEGASTIQPQHF. CDR3 DNA: TGTGCCAGTAAATATGAGGGGGCGTCGACAATTCAGCCCCAGCATTTT.

V is TRBV7-3 and J is TRBJ1-5; 7 bases align to TRBD1. The CDR3 sequence is 15 residues long. Germline CDR1 and CDR2: SGHTA and FQGTGA. Losses at the gene ends were 4 bases for V and 6 bases for J; bases not matched to a gene: 9. The CDR3, as DNA: TGTGCCAGCAGCTCGCACAGGGGCGCGGGTCAGCCCCAGCATTTT. It yields the protein CASSSHRGAGQPQHF. Full variable domain (outside the CDR3, taken from reference TRBV7-3 and TRBJ1-5): GAGVSQTPSNKVTEKGKYVELRCDPISGHTALYWYRQSLGQGPEFLIYFQGTGAADDSGLPNDRFFAVRPEGSVSTLKIQRTERGDSAVYLCASSSHRGAGQPQHFGDGTRLSIL.

The chain couples TRBV28 to TRBJ1-2; no clear D. Germline CDR1 reads MDHEN; CDR2 reads SYDVKM. V was cut by 8 bases and J by 7 bases, with 8 bases left in between. This CDR3 spans 10 amino acids. The CDR3, as DNA: TGTGCCAGCGGCCTTGTTGGCTACACCTTC. It is translated as CASGLVGYTF.

The J gene is TRBJ1-1, the V gene TRBV5-1; unclear D gene. Per germline, CDR1 SGHRS and CDR2 YFSETQ. The CDR3 totals 13 residues. V lost 5 bases and J lost 0, with 8 bases in between. The CDR3 loop reads CASSFGMNTEAFF. The CDR3 DNA sequence: TGCGCCAGCAGTTTCGGTATGAACACTGAAGCTTTCTTT.

The DNA for the CDR3 is TGTGCCAGCAGGAAAGCGGGACAGGTGACGCGATCTAATGAAAAACTGTTTTTT. Translating gives CASRKAGQVTRSNEKLFF. J is TRBJ1-4 and V is TRBV28; the match to TRBD1 covers 8 bases. The germline V gene encodes CDR1 MDHEN and CDR2 SYDVKM. CDR3 length: 18 residues. V lost 6 bases to trimming and J lost 3 bases; unmatched junction nucleotides: 15.

J is TRBJ2-7 and V is TRBV4-1, with 7 bases fitting TRBD2. The CDR3 consists of 16 residues. V shed 3 bases and J 2 bases; nucleotides not matched to a gene: 10. The germline V gene encodes CDR1 MGHRA and CDR2 YSYEKL. The CDR3 region has the DNA TGCGCCAGCAGCCAGCCAAGAGCGGGGTCACCCTACGAGCAGTACTTC. It specifies CASSQPRAGSPYEQYF.

The chain is built from TRBV4-1 and TRBJ1-1, with 10 bases lining up with TRBD1. With 4 bases clipped from V and 6 bases from J, the junction kept 5 bases outside the gene matches. The V gene's germline CDR1 is MGHRA and CDR2 YSYEKL. This CDR3 region has 14 residues. CDR3 sequence (DNA): TGCGCCAGCAGCCGAGGGACAGGGGAAGCTGAAGCTTTCTTT. It translates to CASSRGTGEAEAFF.

The J gene is TRBJ2-7, the V gene TRBV5-4; 9 bases match TRBD1. V trimming: 9 bases; J trimming: 5 bases; junction bases outside the gene matches: 6. The germline gives CDR1 SGHNT, CDR2 YYREEE (reference sequence). CDR3 size: 12 residues. This CDR3 reads CATRTGVNEQYF. In DNA, the CDR3 is TGTGCCACCAGGACAGGGGTAAACGAGCAGTACTTC.

This clone was picked up a small number of times. The gene calls are TRBV6-1 and TRBJ1-5, with 7 nucleotides matching TRBD1. V lost 4 bases to trimming and J lost 9 bases; unmatched junction nucleotides: 9. Per germline, CDR1 MNHNS and CDR2 SASEGT. The CDR3 has 14 residues. CDR3 loop: CASSGDSPLGPQHF. The CDR3 nucleotides are TGTGCCAGCAGTGGGGACAGCCCCCTTGGGCCCCAGCATTTT.

The chain employs TRBV11-2 and TRBJ1-2; D might be TRBD1 (6 bases). This CDR3 has 12 amino acids. The ends were cut back, 5 bases at V and 4 bases at J, with 8 bases in the middle. Germline CDR1 SGHAT, CDR2 FQNNGV. CDR3 sequence: CASSRGAYGYTF. CDR3 nucleotide sequence: TGTGCCAGCAGCCGGGGGGCCTATGGCTACACCTTC.

The chain has TRBV6-1 and TRBJ2-3; TRBD2 might be the D (5 bases). Germline assignment: CDR1 MNHNS and CDR2 SASEGT. V was clipped by 2 bases and J by 4 bases, with 13 bases between them. The CDR3 contains 15 residues. CDR3 residues: CASSERPGLADTQYF. CDR3 coding DNA: TGTGCCAGCAGTGAAAGACCGGGGTTAGCAGATACGCAGTATTTT.

The rearrangement uses TRBV9 and TRBJ2-2; D may be TRBD2 (7 bases). The CDR3 covers 15 residues. Trimming took 0 bases from V and 5 from J, leaving 11 bases between them. Per the germline V gene, CDR1 is SGDLS and CDR2 is YYNGEE. The DNA of the CDR3 is TGTGCCAGCAGCGTAGGGGGGGGCAAGACCGGGGAGCTGTTTTTT. Translating gives CASSVGGGKTGELFF. Full variable domain (outside the CDR3, taken from reference TRBV9 and TRBJ2-2): DSGVTQTPKHLITATGQRVTLRCSPRSGDLSVYWYQQSLDQGLQFLIQYYNGEERAKGNILERFSAQQFPDLHSELNLSSLELGDSALYFCASSVGGGKTGELFFGEGSRLTVL.

The chain is built from TRBV28 and TRBJ2-5, with TRBD1 matching 9 bases. Germline V gene sequence: CDR1 MDHEN, CDR2 SYDVKM. V was pared by 2 bases and J by 5 bases, with 12 bases of the junction left unmatched. This CDR3 comprises 17 residues. This CDR3 reads CASSLPQGTGMVETQYF. The CDR3 DNA is TGTGCCAGCAGTTTACCCCAGGGGACAGGGATGGTGGAGACCCAGTACTTC.

V usage is TRBV5-1 and J usage is TRBJ1-2; 10 bases are a match to TRBD1. This CDR3 comprises 14 residues. Germline values: CDR1 SGHRS, CDR2 YFSETQ. V lost 4 bases to trimming and J lost 5 bases; unmatched junction nucleotides: 5. The CDR3 DNA sequence: TGCGCCAGCAGCGGGCGGACAGGGGGATATGGCTACACCTTC. This sequence encodes CASSGRTGGYGYTF.

This chain uses TRBV6-5 with TRBJ1-6; D is ambiguous. V was shortened by 6 bases and J by 7 bases, with 4 bases between the two germline ends. CDR3 size: 11 residues. From germline, CDR1 is MNHEY and CDR2 SVGAGI. Here the CDR3 DNA reads TGTGCCAGCAGGAGCAATTCACCCCTCCACTTT. Its translation is CASRSNSPLHF.

DNA of the CDR3: TGTGCCTGGGCGCAAACCGGGGAGCTGTTTTTT. Protein sequence: CAWAQTGELFF. V is TRBV30 and J is TRBJ2-2; D is uncertain. The CDR3 consists of 11 residues. Germline V lookup: CDR1 GTSNPN, CDR2 SVGIG (reference sequence). The germline V and J ends were trimmed by 5 bases and 5 bases, with 6 bases remaining between them. The whole variable domain, remainder taken from reference TRBV30 and TRBJ2-2, is SQTIHQWPATLVQPVGSPLSLECTVEGTSNPNLYWYRQAAGRGLQLLFYSVGIGQISSEVPQNLSASRPQDRQFILSSKKLLLSDSGFYLCAWAQTGELFFGEGSRLTVL.

This chain joins TRBV28 and TRBJ2-1; no reliable D call. This CDR3 is built from 17 residues. Trimming shortened V by 3 bases and J by 7 bases, and 22 bases separated the two germline ends. Germline CDR1 MDHEN, CDR2 SYDVKM. The CDR3: CASSFPIGATAVNEQFF. Here the CDR3 DNA reads TGTGCCAGCAGTTTTCCCATTGGAGCGACCGCGGTGAATGAGCAGTTCTTC. Drawing the rest from reference TRBV28 and TRBJ2-1, the complete variable domain is DVKVTQSSRYLVKRTGEKVFLECVQDMDHENMFWYRQDPGLGLRLIYFSYDVKMKEKGDIPEGYSVSREKKERFSLILESASTNQTSMYLCASSFPIGATAVNEQFFGPGTRLTVL.

The chain uses TRBV18 and TRBJ2-7; perhaps TRBD1 as D (5 bases). Germline V gene sequence: CDR1 KGHSH, CDR2 LQKENI. CDR3 length: 14 residues. Trimming pared 2 bases from V and 2 bases from J, leaving 10 bases between. The CDR3: CASSPSGQTYEQYF. CDR3 nucleotides: TGTGCCAGCTCACCATCCGGACAAACCTACGAGCAGTACTTC.

The rearrangement uses TRBV10-3 and TRBJ1-5; TRBD1 might be the D (5 bases). The CDR3 has 16 residues. The germline gives CDR1 ENHRY, CDR2 SYGVKD. V was shortened by 0 bases and J by 2 bases, with 11 bases between the two germline ends. DNA for the CDR3: TGTGCCATCAGTGAGTCAGGGACTACGGGCAATCAGCCCCAGCATTTT. It specifies CAISESGTTGNQPQHF.

The J gene is TRBJ2-7, the V gene TRBV29-1, with a weak D call TRBD1 (6 bases). Germline V CDR1 and CDR2: SQVTM, ANQGSEA. The CDR3 consists of 13 residues. The germline V and J ends were trimmed by 4 bases and 4 bases, with 14 bases remaining between them. The CDR3: CSVVVSQGYEQYF. Written as DNA, the CDR3 is TGCAGCGTTGTGGTCAGCCAGGGGTACGAGCAGTACTTC.

The V call is TRBV9, the J call TRBJ2-1, with a weak D call TRBD2 (6 bases). V was cut by 0 bases and J by 2 bases, with 24 bases left in between. Germline V gene sequence: CDR1 SGDLS, CDR2 YYNGEE. This CDR3 region has 20 residues. CDR3 loop: CASSVASRVLFGGAYNEQFF. Here the CDR3 DNA reads TGTGCCAGCAGCGTAGCTTCCCGGGTCCTCTTCGGAGGGGCCTACAATGAGCAGTTCTTC.